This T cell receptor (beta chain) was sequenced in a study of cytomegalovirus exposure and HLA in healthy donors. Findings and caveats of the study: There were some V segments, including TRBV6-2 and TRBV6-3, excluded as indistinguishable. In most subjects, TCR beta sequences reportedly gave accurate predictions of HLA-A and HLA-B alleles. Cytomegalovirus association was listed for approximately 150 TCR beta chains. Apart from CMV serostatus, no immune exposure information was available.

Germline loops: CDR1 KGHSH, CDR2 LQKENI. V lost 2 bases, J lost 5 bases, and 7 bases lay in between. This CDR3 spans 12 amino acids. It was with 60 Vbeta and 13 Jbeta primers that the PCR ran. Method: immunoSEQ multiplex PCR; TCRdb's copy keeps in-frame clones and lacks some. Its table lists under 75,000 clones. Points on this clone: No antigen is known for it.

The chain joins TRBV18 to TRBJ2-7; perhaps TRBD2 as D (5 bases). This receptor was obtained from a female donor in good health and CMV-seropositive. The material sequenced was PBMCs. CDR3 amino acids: CASSPSSHEQYF. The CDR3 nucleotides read TGTGCCAGCTCACCATCTAGCCACGAGCAGTACTTC.